Here is one T cell receptor beta chain with its context. Its antigen is as yet unknown. The sample originates from a study of siplizumab effects on memory and regulatory T cells. Study-level points and caveats: Researchers could not give a naive or memory phenotype to roughly 80-97% of proliferating CD4+ or CD8+ clones. Unstimulated subsets accounted for the mapping of only a minor share of the clones that were alloreactive. Significantly reduced by siplizumab was the cumulative frequency of alloreactive sequences, namely those traceable to unstimulated CD4+ memory cells. Greater diversity than memory cells seemed evident in naive T cells, which also appeared to be major alloresponse contributors.

Some clones are missing from TCRdb's copy, which holds only in-frame ones; the method was immunoSEQ multiplex PCR. The sample gives approximately 120,000 clones, 80% to 95% of which show up once; roughly 0.16% is in the top ten. What was sequenced was non-Treg CD4+ T cells sorted from blood. The origin of this receptor is a human donor in good health.

CDR3 sequence (DNA): TGTGCCAGTAGTATAGGACAGGGGGCTGCGAACACTGAAGCTTTCTTT. It codes for CASSIGQGAANTEAFF. This chain joins TRBV19 and TRBJ1-1; TRBD1 aligns across 10 bases. V lost 1 base and J lost 1; bases outside the gene matches: 3. The germline CDR1 and CDR2 sequences are LNHDA and SQIVND (reference sequence). This CDR3 is 16 amino acids long.